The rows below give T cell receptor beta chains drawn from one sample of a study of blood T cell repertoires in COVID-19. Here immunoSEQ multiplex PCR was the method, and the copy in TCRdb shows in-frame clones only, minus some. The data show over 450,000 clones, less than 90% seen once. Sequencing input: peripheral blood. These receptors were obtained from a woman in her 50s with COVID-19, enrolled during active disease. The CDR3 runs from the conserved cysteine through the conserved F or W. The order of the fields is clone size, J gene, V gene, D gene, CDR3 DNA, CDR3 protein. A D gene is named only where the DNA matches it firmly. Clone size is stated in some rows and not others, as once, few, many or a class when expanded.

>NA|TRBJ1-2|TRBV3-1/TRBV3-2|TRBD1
TGTGCCAGCAGCCCACAGGGGGCGGTAGGCTACACCTTC
CASSPQGAVGYTF
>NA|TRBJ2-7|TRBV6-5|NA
TGTGCCAGCGTGAATTCCGGGGTGGGGTACGAGCAGTACTTC
CASVNSGVGYEQYF
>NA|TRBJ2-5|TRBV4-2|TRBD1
TGTGCCAGCAGCCAAGATAAGGGGACAGGGGGAGAGACCCAGTACTTC
CASSQDKGTGGETQYF
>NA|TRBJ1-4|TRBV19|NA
TGTGCCAGTACCAATGGGGGGAAAAGGGCTGAAAAACTGTTTTTT
CASTNGGKRAEKLFF
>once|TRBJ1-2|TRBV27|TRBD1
TGTGCCAGCAGTACCCGACAGGGCTATGGCTACACCTTC
CASSTRQGYGYTF
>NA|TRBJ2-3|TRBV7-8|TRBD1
TGTGCCAGCAGCTTAGCAATGTGGACAGGAAGCACAGATACGCAGTATTTT
CASSLAMWTGSTDTQYF
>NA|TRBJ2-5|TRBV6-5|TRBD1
TGTGCCAGCACCGCGACAGGGTCGGAGACCCAGTACTTC
CASTATGSETQYF
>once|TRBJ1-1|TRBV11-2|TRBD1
TGTGCCAGCAGCAGGACAGGGGGGGCGAACACTGAAGCTTTCTTT
CASSRTGGANTEAFF
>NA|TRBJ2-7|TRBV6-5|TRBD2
TGTGCCAGCATTGGACTAGGGGACGAGCAGTACTTC
CASIGLGDEQYF
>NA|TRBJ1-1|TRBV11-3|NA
TGTGCCAGCAGCCTCAGGATGAACACTGAAGCTTTCTTT
CASSLRMNTEAFF
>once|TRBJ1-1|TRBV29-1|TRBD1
TGCAGCGTTGACCAAGGAGGGACAGGGTATCTGAAGAACACTGAAGCTTTCTTT
CSVDQGGTGYLKNTEAFF
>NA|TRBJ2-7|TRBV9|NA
TGTGCCAGCAGCGTAGGGGCAACGTGGGCCTACGAGCAGTACTTC
CASSVGATWAYEQYF
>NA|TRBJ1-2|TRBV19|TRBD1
TGTGCCAGTAGTGACAGGGTCTTTAACTATGGCTACACCTTC
CASSDRVFNYGYTF
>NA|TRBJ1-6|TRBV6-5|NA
TGTGCCAGCGCAGAAGAGGGGGAGCTTTCACCCCTCCACTTT
CASAEEGELSPLHF
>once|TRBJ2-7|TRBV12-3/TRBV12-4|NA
TGTGCCAGCAGTTTAGAGGGGGTAGAGCAGTACTTC
CASSLEGVEQYF
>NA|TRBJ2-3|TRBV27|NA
TGTGCCAGCAGTTTATCAAGGCGTGGAGGGCTAGTGTATCAAAATACGCAGTATTTT
CASSLSRRGGLVYQNTQYF
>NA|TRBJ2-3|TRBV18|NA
TGTGCCAGCTCACCAAGGTGGGGGGAAGCAACAGATACGCAGTATTTT
CASSPRWGEATDTQYF
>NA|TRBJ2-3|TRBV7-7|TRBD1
TGTGCCAGCAGCTTATACCCTCCGGGACAGGGGGCAGATACGCAGTATTTT
CASSLYPPGQGADTQYF
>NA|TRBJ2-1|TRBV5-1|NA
TGCGCCAGCAGCGGGGATCAGGGAAAGCGGGATGAGCAGTTCTTC
CASSGDQGKRDEQFF
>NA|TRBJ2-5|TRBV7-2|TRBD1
TGTGCCAGCAGCCCGAGGACAGGGATGGGGACCCAGTACTTC
CASSPRTGMGTQYF
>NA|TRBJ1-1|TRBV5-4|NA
TGTGCCAGCAGCCGTCAAAACAGTAACACTGAAGCTTTCTTT
CASSRQNSNTEAFF
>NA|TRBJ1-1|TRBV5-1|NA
TGCGCCAGCAGCCCTGAAGGGAGGACTGAAGCTTTCTTT
CASSPEGRTEAFF
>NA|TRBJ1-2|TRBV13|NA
TGTGCCAGCAGCCTCGGGTCTCCTGCGGGCTACACCTTC
CASSLGSPAGYTF
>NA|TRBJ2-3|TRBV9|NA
TGTGCCAGCAGCGCCGGGACTGCACCTAGCACAGATACGCAGTATTTT
CASSAGTAPSTDTQYF
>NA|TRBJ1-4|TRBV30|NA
TGTGCCTGGAGTCCCAAGACAGCGACTAATGAAAAACTGTTTTTT
CAWSPKTATNEKLFF
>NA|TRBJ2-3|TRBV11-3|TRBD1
TGTGCCAGCAGCCACGGACAGGGCACAGATACGCAGTATTTT
CASSHGQGTDTQYF
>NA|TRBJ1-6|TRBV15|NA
TGTGCCACCAGCAGTACGGGGAGCCCCTATAATTCACCCCTCCACTTT
CATSSTGSPYNSPLHF
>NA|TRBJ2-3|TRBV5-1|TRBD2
TGCGCCAGCAGCTTGGATAGCGGGGGGGTGACGTATACGCAGTATTTT
CASSLDSGGVTYTQYF
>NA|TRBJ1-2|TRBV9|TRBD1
TGTGCCAGCAGCGTAGGGGCAGGGGGGCCTAACTATGGCTACACCTTC
CASSVGAGGPNYGYTF
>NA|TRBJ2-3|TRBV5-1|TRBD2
TGCGCCAGCAGTATGGTGGAGCGGGGGGGCACAGATACGCAGTATTTT
CASSMVERGGTDTQYF
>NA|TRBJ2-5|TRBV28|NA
TGTGCCAGCAGTTTATGGGGCAAAGAGACCCAGTACTTC
CASSLWGKETQYF
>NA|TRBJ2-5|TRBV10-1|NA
TGCGCCAGCCAGCTTTGGTGGGTTGGGGGCTTCCAAGAGACCCAGTACTTC
CASQLWWVGGFQETQYF
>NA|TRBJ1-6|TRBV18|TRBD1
TGTGCCAGCTCCCGCGACAGGGGTAGTTCACCCCTCCACTTT
CASSRDRGSSPLHF
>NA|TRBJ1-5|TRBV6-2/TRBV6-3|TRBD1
TGTGCCAGCAGTTATGGACAGGGCTTTAGGCAGCCCCAGCATTTT
CASSYGQGFRQPQHF
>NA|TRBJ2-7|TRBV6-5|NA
TGTGCCAGCAGTTACTCAGGGGTCACCGTGGGCTACGAGCAGTACTTC
CASSYSGVTVGYEQYF
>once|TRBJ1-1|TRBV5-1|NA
TGCGCCAGCAGCTTGGATGTAGGAGGAAACACTGAAGCTTTCTTT
CASSLDVGGNTEAFF
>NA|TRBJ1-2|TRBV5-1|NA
TGCGCCAGCAGCTTGGGGACAGTCGGCCCCTATGGCTACACCTTC
CASSLGTVGPYGYTF
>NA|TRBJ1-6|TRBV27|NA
TGTGCCAGCAGTCCTCGCCTGTCGCAGGCCCATAATTCACCCCTCCACTTT
CASSPRLSQAHNSPLHF
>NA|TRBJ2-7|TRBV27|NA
TGTGCCAGCAGTTTAAAGCTAGTGGGTTACGAGCAGTACTTC
CASSLKLVGYEQYF
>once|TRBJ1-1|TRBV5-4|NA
TGTGCCAGCACCATAGGGAGGGGGGAGACTGAAGCTTTCTTT
CASTIGRGETEAFF
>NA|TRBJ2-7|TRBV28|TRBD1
TGTGCCAGCAGCCTCTGGACAGGGCCGGGCTCCTACGAGCAGTACTTC
CASSLWTGPGSYEQYF
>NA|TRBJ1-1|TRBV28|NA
TGTGCCAGCAGTGCAGGGAGGAGCACTGAAGCTTTCTTT
CASSAGRSTEAFF
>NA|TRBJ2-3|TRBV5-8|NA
TGTGCCAGCAGCTTGGCGGAGGATACGCAGTATTTT
CASSLAEDTQYF
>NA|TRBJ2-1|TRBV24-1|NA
TGTGCCACCAGTGATGTGGTTATAGGGGACAATGAGCAGTTCTTC
CATSDVVIGDNEQFF
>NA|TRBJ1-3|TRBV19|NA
TGTGCCAGTAGTCCCGGCAGAGCGATCTCTGGAAACACCATATATTTT
CASSPGRAISGNTIYF
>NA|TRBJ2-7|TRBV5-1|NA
TGCGCCAGCAGCTTGGGGCCGACTTTTACCAACGACGAGCAGTACTTC
CASSLGPTFTNDEQYF
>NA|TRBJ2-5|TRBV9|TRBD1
TGTGCCAGCAGCCTCGGACAGGGGGAGATCTGGGAGACCCAGTACTTC
CASSLGQGEIWETQYF
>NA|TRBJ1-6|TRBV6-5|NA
TGTGCCAGTTTTTTCAGCTCCTATAATTCACCCCTCCACTTT
CASFFSSYNSPLHF
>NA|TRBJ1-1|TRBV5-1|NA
TGCGCCACGCAGGATGTCGAAGGGGCTGAAGCTTTCTTT
CATQDVEGAEAFF